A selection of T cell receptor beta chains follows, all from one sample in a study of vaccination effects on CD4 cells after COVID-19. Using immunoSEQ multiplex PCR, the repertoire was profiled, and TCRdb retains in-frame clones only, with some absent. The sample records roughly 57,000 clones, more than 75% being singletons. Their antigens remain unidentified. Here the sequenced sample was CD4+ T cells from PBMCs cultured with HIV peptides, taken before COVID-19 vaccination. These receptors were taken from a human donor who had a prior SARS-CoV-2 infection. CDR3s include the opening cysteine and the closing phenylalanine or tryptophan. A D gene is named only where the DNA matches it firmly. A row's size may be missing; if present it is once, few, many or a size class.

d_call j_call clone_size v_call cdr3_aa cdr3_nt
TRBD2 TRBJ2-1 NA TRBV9 CASSVGASGRYNEQFF TGTGCCAGCAGCGTAGGGGCTAGCGGGAGATACAATGAGCAGTTCTTC
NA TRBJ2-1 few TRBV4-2 CASSNGQGSYNEQFF TGTGCCAGCAGCAATGGACAAGGCTCCTACAATGAGCAGTTCTTC
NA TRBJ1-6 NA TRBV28 CASSLQGHNSPLHF TGTGCCAGCAGTTTGCAGGGCCATAATTCACCCCTCCACTTT
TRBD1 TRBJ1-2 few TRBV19 CASSTPGQGGLGYGYTF TGTGCCAGTAGTACACCGGGACAGGGTGGATTGGGCTATGGCTACACCTTC
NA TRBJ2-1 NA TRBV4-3 CASSQTAFDWWQFF TGCGCCAGCAGCCAAACTGCTTTCGACTGGTGGCAGTTCTTC
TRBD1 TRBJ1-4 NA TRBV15 CATSTPTGYIEKLFF TGTGCCACCAGCACCCCGACAGGGTACATTGAAAAACTGTTTTTT
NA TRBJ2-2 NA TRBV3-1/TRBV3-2 CASSRPGLNTGELFF TGTGCCAGCAGCCGCCCTGGACTCAACACCGGGGAGCTGTTTTTT
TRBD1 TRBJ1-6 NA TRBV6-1 CASSEGTGHNSPLHF TGTGCCAGCAGTGAGGGGACAGGCCATAATTCACCCCTCCACTTT
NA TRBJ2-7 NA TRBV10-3 CAISGHRGGSSYEQYF TGTGCCATCAGTGGACACAGGGGGGGGAGCTCCTACGAGCAGTACTTC
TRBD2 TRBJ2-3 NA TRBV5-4 CASSEEPDGTSGGNTDTQYF TGTGCCAGCAGCGAAGAGCCGGACGGGACTAGCGGGGGGAACACAGATACGCAGTATTTT
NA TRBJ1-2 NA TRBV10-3 CAISVRTESYGYTF TGTGCCATCAGTGTCCGGACAGAGTCCTATGGCTACACCTTC
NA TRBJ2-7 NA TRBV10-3 CAISGWSGDDYEQYF TGTGCCATCAGTGGCTGGTCTGGGGACGACTACGAGCAGTACTTC